Sequencing of this T cell receptor beta chain was carried out in a study of OX40 agonist ivuxolimab in advanced cancers. Describing the broader study: Ivuxolimab was a fully human IgG2 agonistic monoclonal antibody targeting the costimulatory receptor OX40 (CD134). Intravenous ivuxolimab was administered to patients every 2 weeks at six dose levels: 0.01, 0.1, 0.3, 1.5, 3 and 10 mg/kg. Patients were allowed to have had prior anti-PD-1, anti-PD-L1 or anti-CTLA-4 therapy, and approximately 40% of the dose-escalation patients had been treated with checkpoint inhibitors. Of the roughly 53 patients in dose escalation, some 20 had hepatocellular carcinoma, roughly 15 had melanoma, 9 had renal cell carcinoma and 9 had head and neck cancer. Peripheral TCRbeta sequencing was intended to test whether TCR sequence diversity was altered and clonal T-cell expansion was caused by ivuxolimab. The paper reports the monotherapy dose-escalation portion (N ≈ 52 patients) of the phase I ivuxolimab trial. Partial responses occurred in three dose-escalation patients, of whom one had hepatocellular carcinoma and two had cutaneous melanoma. In the dose-escalation cohort, 75% to 85% of patients were male, and the mean age was approximately 60 years with a range of about 20 to 79.

Reading the germline V gene gives CDR1 SNHLY and CDR2 FYNNEI. Trimmed from V: 5 bases; trimmed from J: 2 bases; junction bases lacking a gene match: 8. From the cysteine through the phenylalanine, the CDR3 covers 16 amino acids. The DNA shown is the 48-base CDR3, in frame from base 1. The trial excluded patients who had a history of autoimmune disease or were on systemic immunosuppression. Peripheral blood for TCR sequencing was collected from all dose cohorts at baseline, on cycle 4 day 1, and on cycle 7 day 1. The samples were taken from a phase I, first-in-human, multicenter, open-label dose-escalation trial of ivuxolimab. Adults with locally advanced or metastatic head and neck squamous cell, hepatocellular, melanoma or renal cell carcinoma were enrolled in the trial. Before TCR sequencing, CD4+ T cells and CD8+ T cells from peripheral blood were sorted into separate populations. Concerning this clone itself: Its antigen is unknown. No quality values exist for individual bases; no much larger clone is one base distant.

The paper as a whole reports these results and caveats: At doses of 0.1 to 3.0 mg/kg, clonal expansion of both CD4+ and CD8+ T cells in blood was seen between baseline and week 6. Low levels of normalized T-cell clonal expansion were also shown by some nonresponding patients. The antigen specificity of the clonally expanded peripheral T cells was not determined. After ivuxolimab, more expanded clones were found on average in CD8+ T cells than in CD4+ T cells. In the 0.1-3.0 mg/kg groups, partial responders had among the lowest normalized peripheral clonal expansion, particularly in CD8+ T cells.

Genomic DNA was isolated from the sorted cells so that the TCRbeta CDR3 region could be sequenced. The immunoSEQ Assay was used for sequencing of TCRbeta CDR3 regions. TCRdb limited this immuneACCESS table to in-frame rearrangements with V and J called. A share of clones is missing; checked studies link under half to unresolved V genes, and the rest is unexplained. The sample includes 53,000 or so clones, with around 85% observed a single time. The ten largest make up around 13% of the sample. The sample consisted of CD4+ or CD8+ T cells sorted from blood, taken in a trial of the OX40 agonist ivuxolimab. The chain is made from TRBV2 and TRBJ2-3; a stretch of 9 junction bases matches TRBD2. This receptor was identified in an adult with an advanced solid tumor such as melanoma, head and neck, liver or kidney cancer. The DNA reads TGTGCCAGCAGTTCGAACATAGCGGGAGCCACAGATACGCAGTATTTT. The encoded protein is CASSSNIAGATDTQYF.